Below, 15 T cell receptor beta chains from the same sample are listed, as sequenced in a study of T-cell reconstitution after alpha-beta-depleted transplantation in children. Preparation of the TCRbeta library used unique molecular identifiers. MiXCR, applied by TCRdb to the PCR reads, yields one record per CDR3 protein. This table holds 600,000 or so distinct CDR3 sequences, roughly 23% found once. The specimen was PBMCs, mostly from graft donor cells, collected 360 days after TCRalphabeta/CD19-depleted stem cell transplant. The receptors originated from a boy younger than two who had a stem cell transplant for acute myeloid leukemia, so the T cells may come from the graft donor.

This clonotype showed up just a few times. J is TRBJ2-7 and V is TRBV28; TRBD1 matches 7 bases. V shed 6 bases and J 0 bases; nucleotides not matched to a gene: 17. The CDR3 runs 18 residues. From germline, CDR1 is MDHEN and CDR2 SYDVKM. The CDR3 DNA follows: TGTGCCAGCAGCCTGACAGGGTTTAAGGATTTTAGCTCCTACGAGCAGTACGTC. Translated, it gives CASSLTGFKDFSSYEQYV.

This clonotype was found many times. This sequence joins TRBV25-1 and TRBJ1-1; D is uncertain. The CDR3 covers 13 residues. V was clipped by 1 base and J by 8 bases, with 11 bases between them. Germline-derived CDR1 and CDR2 are MGHDK and SYGVNS. CDR3 sequence (DNA): TGTGCCAGCAGTGAATTAGGAGGAGGAGAAGCTTTCTTT. Its protein product is CASSELGGGEAFF.

This clonotype occurred many times. The gene calls are TRBV12-3 or TRBV12-4 and TRBJ2-3; D is undetermined. V was pared by 7 bases and J by 0 bases, with 11 bases between. The CDR3 loop spans 14 amino acids. In DNA, the CDR3 is TGTGCCAGCACCCCGATGGCTAGCACAGATACGCAGTATTTT. Translation: CASTPMASTDTQYF.

This rearrangement joins TRBV25-1 to TRBJ2-5; TRBD1 aligns across 7 bases. Looked up from germline, CDR1 is MGHDK and CDR2 is SYGVNS. The CDR3 totals 14 residues. The J segment lost 5 bases and the V segment lost 1 base, leaving 4 bases of the junction unmatched. Here the CDR3 reads CASSESGGRETQYF. The CDR3 bases are TGTGCCAGCAGTGAATCAGGGGGTAGGGAGACCCAGTACTTC.

The table lists this clonotype with many counts. The chain uses TRBV20-1 and TRBJ2-3; D could derive from TRBD1 or TRBD2 (5 bases each). Germline V gene lookup returns CDR1 DFQATT and CDR2 SNEGSKA (reference sequence). The CDR3 is 14 amino acids. With 7 bases removed from V and 0 bases from J, the gap between germline ends came to 14 bases. For the CDR3, the DNA is TGCAGTGTGGTGGTGGGGGAGAGCACAGATACGCAGTATTTT. Translated: CSVVVGESTDTQYF.

This clonotype was picked up many times. The chain couples TRBV7-9 to TRBJ1-6; D remains ambiguous. Looked up from germline, CDR1 is SEHNR and CDR2 is FQNEAQ (reference sequence). The length of the CDR3 is 12 residues. Trimming removed 3 bases at V and 17 bases at J, with 14 bases between. This CDR3 reads CASSFDSGRVHF. The CDR3 DNA follows: TGTGCCAGCAGCTTTGATTCCGGGAGAGTCCACTTT.

CDR3 DNA: TGTGCCAGCACCGGGACTCTAGGAGCCGGGGAGCTGTTTTTT. It is translated as CASTGTLGAGELFF. V gene TRBV7-2 combines with J gene TRBJ2-2; weak D call: TRBD2 (6 bases). The CDR3 sequence is 14 residues long. The germline V and J ends were trimmed by 7 bases and 6 bases, with 15 bases remaining between them. Germline-derived CDR1 and CDR2 are SGHTA and FQGNSA.

This clonotype was detected a few times. The chain recombines TRBV29-1 with TRBJ1-4, with a weak D call TRBD1 (5 bases). Per the germline V gene, CDR1 is SQVTM and CDR2 is ANQGSEA. V lost 5 bases and J 2 bases, leaving 18 bases between the germline ends. This CDR3 has 16 amino acids. The CDR3 nucleotides read TGCAGCGTTTCAAGCGGGGAAGGGGCGACTAATGAAAAACTGTTTTTT. Translating gives CSVSSGEGATNEKLFF. The full variable domain, its missing parts supplied by reference TRBV29-1 and TRBJ1-4, is SAVISQKPSRDICQRGTSLTIQCQVDSQVTMMFWYRQQPGQSLTLIATANQGSEATYESGFVIDKFPISRPNLTFSTLTVSNMSPEDSSIYLCSVSSGEGATNEKLFFGSGTQLSVL.

At least ten counts were recorded for this clonotype. The chain recombines TRBV20-1 with TRBJ2-7; 10 nucleotides match TRBD1. This CDR3 region has 15 residues. V shed 1 base, J shed 5 bases, and the junction held 8 bases outside the gene matches. Looked up from germline, CDR1 is DFQATT and CDR2 is SNEGSKA (reference sequence). The CDR3 sequence: CSARGTGQGLNEQYV. In nucleotides, the CDR3 is TGCAGTGCTAGAGGAACGGGACAGGGGTTAAACGAGCAGTACGTC.

This clonotype was counted only a few times. The gene calls are TRBV20-1 and TRBJ1-4; TRBD1 matches at 7 bases. With V trimmed by 2 bases and J by 2 bases, 5 bases remained unmatched. The CDR3 totals 15 residues. Per the germline V gene, CDR1 is DFQATT and CDR2 is SNEGSKA (reference sequence). The CDR3 sequence is CSARPPTGTNEKLFF. The CDR3 DNA is TGCAGTGCTAGACCCCCGACAGGGACTAATGAAAAACTGTTTTTT.

The chain uses TRBV25-1 and TRBJ2-7; D may correspond to TRBD1 or TRBD2 (5 bases each). This CDR3 comprises 11 residues. V lost 8 bases and J lost 9, with 14 bases in between. Germline CDR1 is MGHDK and CDR2 is SYGVNS. The CDR3 DNA reads TGTGCCAGCTCCTACCGGGGCCGGCAGTACGTC. Amino acid sequence: CASSYRGRQYV.

The chain is built from TRBV6-1 and TRBJ2-3; D is undetermined. Trimming shortened V by 1 base and J by 2 bases, and 13 bases separated the two germline ends. Germline CDR1 MNHNS, CDR2 SASEGT. This CDR3 spans 16 amino acids. CDR3 in DNA: TGTGCCAGCAGTGAAGGGTGGCGGCATTCCACAGATACGCAGTATTTT. This gives the protein CASSEGWRHSTDTQYF.

This clonotype was counted at least ten times. The rearrangement links TRBV5-5 to TRBJ1-2; possible D gene TRBD1, 6 bases. Trimming took 4 bases from V and 6 from J, leaving 13 bases between them. Germline V gives CDR1 SGHKS, CDR2 YYEKEE (reference sequence). This CDR3 comprises 13 residues. The CDR3 loop is CASSPRTVDGYTF. CDR3 in DNA: TGTGCCAGCAGCCCTCGGACAGTAGATGGCTACACCTTC.

This clonotype was detected ten times or more. The chain has TRBV28 and TRBJ2-5; 12 bases align to TRBD1. The CDR3 is made up of 15 amino acids. In germline, CDR1 is MDHEN, CDR2 SYDVKM. V shed 2 bases, J shed 5 bases, and the junction held 3 bases outside the gene matches. Written as DNA, the CDR3 is TGTGCCAGCAGTTTAGGGACAGGGGGCCAGGAGACCCAGTACTTC. Protein: CASSLGTGGQETQYF.

V gene TRBV24-1 combines with J gene TRBJ2-7; D remains ambiguous. This CDR3 has 12 residues. With 4 bases removed from V and 3 bases from J, the gap between germline ends came to 6 bases. Germline CDR1 reads KGHDR; CDR2 reads SFDVKD. CDR3 DNA sequence: TGTGCCACCAGTGACCATAGCTACGAGCAGTACTTC. Translated: CATSDHSYEQYF.